The clone carrying this T cell receptor beta chain has more than one count but fewer than ten. What it binds is unknown. This record comes from a study of cytotoxic CD8 clonotypes in ibrutinib-treated CLL. Whole-study results and caveats: Higher clonality was seen at ibrutinib response and a return toward baseline at progression. Among the clonotypes, public ones were uncommon and contracted or held stable on treatment.

Sequencing was designed to attain a depth spanning 1 in 200,000 to 1 in 1 million T cells. The method was immunoSEQ multiplex PCR; TCRdb's version includes in-frame clones alone and lacks a portion of them. The sample contains 160,000 or so clones, under 90% of which appear only once. From germline, CDR1 is GTSNPN and CDR2 SVGIG (reference sequence). Trimming removed 8 bases at V and 2 bases at J, with 18 bases between. This CDR3 is 14 amino acids long. The receptor comes from a human donor with chronic lymphocytic leukemia. V and J are TRBV30 and TRBJ2-5; D possibly corresponds to TRBD1 (6 bases). The input for sequencing was PBMCs, taken after 24 months of ibrutinib treatment. In DNA form, the CDR3 reads TGTGCCGGGAAGATGTCCCAGGGGCAAGAGACCCAGTACTTC. Protein product: CAGKMSQGQETQYF.